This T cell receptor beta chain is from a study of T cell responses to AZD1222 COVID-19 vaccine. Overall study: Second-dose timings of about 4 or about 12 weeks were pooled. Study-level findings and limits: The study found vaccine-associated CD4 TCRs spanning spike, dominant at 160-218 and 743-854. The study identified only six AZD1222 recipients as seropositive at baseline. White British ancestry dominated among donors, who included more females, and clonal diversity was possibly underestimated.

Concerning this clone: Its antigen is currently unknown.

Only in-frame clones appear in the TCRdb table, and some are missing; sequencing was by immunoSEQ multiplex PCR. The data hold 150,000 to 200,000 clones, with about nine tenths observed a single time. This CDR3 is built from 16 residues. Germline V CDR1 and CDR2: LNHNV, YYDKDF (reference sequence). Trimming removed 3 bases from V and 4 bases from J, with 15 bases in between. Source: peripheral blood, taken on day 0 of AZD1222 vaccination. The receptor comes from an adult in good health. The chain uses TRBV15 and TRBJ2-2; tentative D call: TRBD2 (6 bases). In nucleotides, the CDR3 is TGTGCCACCAGCAGCCCCGGGACTCGGGGCACCGGGGAGCTGTTTTTT. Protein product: CATSSPGTRGTGELFF. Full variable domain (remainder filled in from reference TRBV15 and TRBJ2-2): DAMVIQNPRYQVTQFGKPVTLSCSQTLNHNVMYWYQQKSSQAPKLLFHYYDKDFNNEADTPDNFQSRRPNTSFCFLDIRSPGLGDTAMYLCATSSPGTRGTGELFFGEGSRLTVL.